The 9 T cell receptor beta chains given below trace back to one sample, sequenced in a study of T-cell memory formation after mild COVID-19. TCRdb processed the 5' RACE reads anew with MiXCR; each CDR3 protein has one entry. Of more than 110,000 distinct CDR3 sequences in the sample, roughly 24% were seen once. Sequenced: PBMCs or a T cell subset sorted from them (not recorded which). Receptor source: an adult woman who had mild COVID-19 (a few samples of this study predate the infection). Cell type and time point are not known.

Only a few counts were recorded for this clonotype. The gene calls are TRBV4-2 and TRBJ1-2; D may be TRBD1 (5 bases). The germline V gene encodes CDR1 LGHNA and CDR2 YNFKEQ. Trimming took 1 base from V and 4 from J, leaving 16 bases between them. This CDR3 has 16 residues. CDR3 protein: CASSQVGAGQSYGYTF. The CDR3 bases are TGTGCCAGCAGCCAAGTCGGGGCAGGGCAATCCTATGGCTACACCTTC.

V usage is TRBV12-3 or TRBV12-4 and J usage is TRBJ2-7, with 7 positions matching TRBD2. V shed 7 bases and J 1 base; nucleotides not matched to a gene: 10. The CDR3 has 15 amino acids. The CDR3 here is CASIRGASGSYEQYF. CDR3 nucleotide sequence: TGTGCCAGCATAAGAGGGGCTAGCGGTTCCTACGAGCAGTACTTC.

This chain joins TRBV12-3 or TRBV12-4 and TRBJ2-3; TRBD1 agrees at 7 bases. There are 15 residues in the CDR3. With 8 bases clipped from V and 0 bases from J, the junction kept 8 bases outside the gene matches. The CDR3 coding sequence is TGTGCCAGCTCCCCCTGGGGACAGAGCACAGATACGCAGTATTTT. It encodes CASSPWGQSTDTQYF.

Only a few counts were recorded for this clonotype. The chain has TRBV7-3 and TRBJ2-3; D possibly uses TRBD1 or TRBD2 (5 bases each). Germline CDR1 SGHTA, CDR2 FQGTGA. This CDR3 region has 14 residues. The ends were cut back, 8 bases at V and 9 bases at J, with 21 bases in the middle. Here the CDR3 reads CASSPRTSEGTQYF. The CDR3 DNA follows: TGTGCCAGCTCCCCCCGAACCTCCGAGGGGACGCAGTATTTT.

The V and J genes are TRBV15 and TRBJ2-7, with D possibly being TRBD2 (7 bases). The CDR3 is made up of 14 amino acids. Germline V gene data show CDR1 as LNHNV and CDR2 as YYDKDF (reference sequence). V lost 0 bases and J lost 6, with 12 bases in between. As DNA, the CDR3 is TGTGCCACCAGCAGAGATGGGAGGGGGTTCGAGCAGTACTTC. Residues: CATSRDGRGFEQYF.

The chain is built from TRBV14 and TRBJ2-7; 12 nucleotides match TRBD1. J was trimmed by 5 bases and V by 2 bases; bases with no gene match: 4. Germline V gene lookup returns CDR1 SGHDN and CDR2 FVKESK. The CDR3 is 15 amino acids. CDR3 amino acids: CASSQPGQGANEQYF. The CDR3 DNA sequence: TGTGCCAGCAGCCAACCGGGACAGGGGGCTAACGAGCAGTACTTC.

The chain is built from TRBV20-1 and TRBJ2-5; possibly TRBD1 or TRBD2 for D (5 bases each). Germline CDR1 is DFQATT and CDR2 is SNEGSKA (reference sequence). V was pared by 6 bases and J by 4 bases, with 15 bases between. The CDR3 loop spans 13 amino acids. The DNA of the CDR3 is TGCAGTGCATCCCACCCTGGGGGAGAGACCCAGTACTTC. Encoded protein: CSASHPGGETQYF.

The genes are TRBV20-1 and TRBJ2-3, with D unresolved. V was trimmed by 6 bases and J by 3 bases, leaving 10 bases between them. Germline lookup yields CDR1 DFQATT and CDR2 SNEGSKA (reference sequence). This CDR3 comprises 12 residues. CDR3 amino acids: CSATVSTDTQYF. CDR3 nucleotide sequence: TGCAGTGCGACGGTCAGTACAGATACGCAGTATTTT.

This clonotype was observed a handful of times. V usage is TRBV27 and J usage is TRBJ2-5; a possible D gene is TRBD1 (5 bases). CDR3 length equals 18 residues. Trimming took off 6 bases at V and 0 bases at J, with 23 bases between the two ends. The V gene's germline CDR1 is MNHEY and CDR2 SMNVEV (reference sequence). CDR3 sequence reads: CASRLGHHLKGYQETQYF. The CDR3 DNA follows: TGTGCCAGCAGGCTCGGACACCACCTAAAGGGTTACCAAGAGACCCAGTACTTC.